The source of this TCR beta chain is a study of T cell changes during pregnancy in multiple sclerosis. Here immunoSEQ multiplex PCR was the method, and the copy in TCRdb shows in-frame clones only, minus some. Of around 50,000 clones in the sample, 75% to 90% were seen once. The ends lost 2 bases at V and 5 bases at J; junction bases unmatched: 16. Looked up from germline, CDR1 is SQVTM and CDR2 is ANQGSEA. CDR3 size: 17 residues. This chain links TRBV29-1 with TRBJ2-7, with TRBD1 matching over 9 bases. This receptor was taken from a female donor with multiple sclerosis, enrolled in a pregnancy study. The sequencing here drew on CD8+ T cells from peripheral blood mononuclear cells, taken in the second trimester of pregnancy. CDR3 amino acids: CSVEWASLQGAVDEQYF. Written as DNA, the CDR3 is TGCAGCGTTGAATGGGCTTCCTTACAGGGGGCGGTCGACGAGCAGTACTTC.